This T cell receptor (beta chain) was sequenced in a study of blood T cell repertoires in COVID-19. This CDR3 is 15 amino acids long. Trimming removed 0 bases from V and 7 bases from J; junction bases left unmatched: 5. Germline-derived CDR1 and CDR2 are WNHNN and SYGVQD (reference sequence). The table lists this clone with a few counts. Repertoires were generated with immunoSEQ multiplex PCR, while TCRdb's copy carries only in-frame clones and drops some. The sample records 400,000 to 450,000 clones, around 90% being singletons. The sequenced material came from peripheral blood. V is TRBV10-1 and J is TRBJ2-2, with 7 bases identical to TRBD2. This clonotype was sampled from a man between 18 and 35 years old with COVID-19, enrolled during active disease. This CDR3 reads CASSESAGAHGELFF. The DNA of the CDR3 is TGCGCCAGCAGTGAGTCGGCGGGAGCGCACGGGGAGCTGTTTTTT.